The clone carrying this T cell receptor beta chain came up many times. Its antigen is still unknown. TCRdb reanalysed the 5' RACE reads using MiXCR and keeps one entry per CDR3 protein. This table holds 550,000 to 650,000 distinct CDR3 sequences, approximately 15% found once. This sample was taken from a study of T-cell memory formation after mild COVID-19. Study outcomes and limitations: Some clones that responded were present in memory (sampled pre-infection), which suggests cross-reactive memory joined. Mainly CM and EM harbored the contracting CD4+ clones; mainly EMRA harbored the CD8+ ones.

V shed 3 bases and J shed 5 bases, with 14 bases lying between them. CDR3 length: 14 residues. Per germline, CDR1 DFQATT and CDR2 SNEGSKA (reference sequence). Source material: PBMCs or a T cell subset sorted from them (not recorded which). The origin of this receptor is an adult woman who had mild COVID-19 (a few samples of this study predate the infection). Cell type and time point are not known. The rearrangement uses TRBV20-1 and TRBJ2-1; the D call may be TRBD1 or TRBD2 (5 bases each). CDR3 amino acids: CSARGDGPNNEQFF. DNA for the CDR3: TGCAGTGCTAGGGGGGATGGCCCAAACAATGAGCAGTTCTTC.